A selection of T cell receptor beta chains follows, all from one sample in a study of T cell responses to AZD1222 COVID-19 vaccine. The data were produced by immunoSEQ multiplex PCR, yet TCRdb's version contains in-frame clones alone and is incomplete. Of about 160,000 clones listed, approximately 90% were seen once; the top ten hold more than 4%. This material consisted of peripheral blood, taken 28 days after the second AZD1222 dose. The receptors were gathered from an adult who received the AZD1222 COVID-19 vaccine. CDR3s leave out the opening cysteine and the closing phenylalanine or tryptophan. Clone size is given for some rows only: seen once, a few or many times, or a class if the clone is expanded.

-	TRBV27	TRBJ1-5	11	ASSLDINQPQH
-	TRBV7-9	TRBJ1-5	10	ASVQGDQPQH
-	TRBV12-3/TRBV12-4	TRBJ1-1	11	ASRGQGLTEAF
-	TRBV6-2/TRBV6-3	TRBJ2-7	10	ASSSWAAEQY
-	TRBV9	TRBJ1-4	12	ASSVAARDEKLF
-	TRBV14	TRBJ1-3	10	ASSHLGNTIY
few	TRBV27	TRBJ1-2	18	ASRRTKWAPLGQTNYGYT
-	TRBV7-2	TRBJ1-2	9	ASSAGWGYT
-	TRBV5-1	TRBJ2-1	13	ASSLARRSGDEQF
-	TRBV27	TRBJ1-5	13	ASSLSSGLPQPQH
-	TRBV10-3	TRBJ1-1	10	AIATVNTEAF
-	TRBV7-9	TRBJ2-7	14	ASMFYGTGFSYEQY
-	TRBV7-6	TRBJ2-3	13	ASSPRYRIADTQY
-	TRBV29-1	TRBJ1-4	10	SVVGLDEKLF
-	TRBV7-9	TRBJ2-3	11	ASSWASTDTQY
-	TRBV18	TRBJ2-2	12	ASTYRDFPGELF
-	TRBV4-2	TRBJ1-4	13	ASSHNRELGEKLF
-	TRBV6-6	TRBJ1-2	9	ASSTGYGYT
-	TRBV5-1	TRBJ2-4	12	ASSPRSEGSIQY
-	TRBV3-1/TRBV3-2	TRBJ1-6	11	ASSQERGSPLH
-	TRBV6-2/TRBV6-3	TRBJ1-2	10	ASSQGVSDYT
-	TRBV19	TRBJ1-2	13	ASSTGRGQVYGYT
-	TRBV7-2	TRBJ1-3	15	ASSLDRAPGHGNTIY
-	TRBV28	TRBJ2-7	12	ASNRGLRTYEQY
few	TRBV19	TRBJ2-7	11	ASSPGLLYEQY
-	TRBV2	TRBJ2-1	13	ASSTLLPGGGEQF
-	TRBV5-4	TRBJ1-2	11	ASTTGAYSGYT
once	TRBV7-9	TRBJ2-7	10	ASSLELYEQY
-	TRBV11-2	TRBJ1-6	14	ASSLDDSPTWAPLH
-	TRBV27	TRBJ1-6	11	ASSVRENSPLH
-	TRBV7-9	TRBJ2-2	12	ASSFREGTGELF
-	TRBV10-3	TRBJ2-5	9	AIRGGETQY
-	TRBV28	TRBJ1-2	12	ASSLKPGTYGYT
-	TRBV9	TRBJ2-2	13	ASSPRGPNTGELF
-	TRBV28	TRBJ1-4	12	ASSLGGGNEKLF
-	TRBV5-8	TRBJ2-4	10	ASSLGGNIQY
-	TRBV29-1	TRBJ1-1	13	SVEVPGRMNTEAF
-	TRBV5-1	TRBJ1-1	13	ASSKSGQGDTEAF
-	TRBV30	TRBJ2-3	10	AWSVVGGAQY